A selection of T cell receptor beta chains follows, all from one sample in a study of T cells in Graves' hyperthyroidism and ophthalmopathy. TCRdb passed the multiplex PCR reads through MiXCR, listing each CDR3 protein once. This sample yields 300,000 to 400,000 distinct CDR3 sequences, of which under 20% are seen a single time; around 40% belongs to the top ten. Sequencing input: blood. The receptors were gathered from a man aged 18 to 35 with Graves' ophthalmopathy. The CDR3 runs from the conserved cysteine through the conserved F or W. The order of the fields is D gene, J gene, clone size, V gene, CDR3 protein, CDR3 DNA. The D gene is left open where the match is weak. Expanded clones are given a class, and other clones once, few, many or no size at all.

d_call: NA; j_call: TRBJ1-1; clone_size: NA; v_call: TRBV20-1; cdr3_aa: CSMSSGGSNTEAFF; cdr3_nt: TGCAGTATGTCTAGCGGGGGGTCGAACACTGAAGCTTTCTTT
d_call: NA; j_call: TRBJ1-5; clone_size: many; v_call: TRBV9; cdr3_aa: CASSPGSGQPQHF; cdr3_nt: TGTGCCAGCAGCCCCGGGTCCGGTCAGCCCCAGCATTTT
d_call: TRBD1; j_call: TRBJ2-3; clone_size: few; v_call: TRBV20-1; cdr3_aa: CSARIGGGTGAHTQYF; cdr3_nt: TGCAGTGCTAGGATAGGAGGGGGGACAGGGGCCCATACGCAGTATTTT
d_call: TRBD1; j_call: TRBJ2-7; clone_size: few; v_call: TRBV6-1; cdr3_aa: CASSPAGTGAMGAYEQYF; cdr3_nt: TGTGCCAGCAGTCCGGCCGGGACAGGGGCCATGGGAGCCTACGAGCAGTACTTC
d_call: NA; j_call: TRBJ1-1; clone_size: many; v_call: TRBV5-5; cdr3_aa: CASSPPVRTEAFF; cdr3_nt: TGTGCCAGCAGCCCACCGGTACGGACTGAAGCTTTCTTT
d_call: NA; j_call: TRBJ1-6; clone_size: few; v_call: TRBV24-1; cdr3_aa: CATSGGVSYNSPLHF; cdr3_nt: TGTGCCACCAGTGGTGGAGTCTCCTATAATTCACCCCTCCACTTT
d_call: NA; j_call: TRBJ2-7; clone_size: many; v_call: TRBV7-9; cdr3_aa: CASSLGSDSGSYEQYF; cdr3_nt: TGTGCCAGCAGCTTAGGGTCGGACTCTGGCTCCTACGAGCAGTACTTC
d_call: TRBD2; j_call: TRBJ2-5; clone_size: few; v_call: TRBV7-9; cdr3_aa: CASSPPLSGVTETQYF; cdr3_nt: TGTGCCAGCAGCCCACCCCTCAGCGGGGTCACAGAGACCCAGTACTTC
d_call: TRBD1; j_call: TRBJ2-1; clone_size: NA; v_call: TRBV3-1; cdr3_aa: CASSLGQESSYNEQFF; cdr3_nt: TGTGCCAGCAGCCTCGGACAGGAGAGCTCCTACAATGAGCAGTTCTTC
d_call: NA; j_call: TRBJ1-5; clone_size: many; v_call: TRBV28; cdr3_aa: CASRAPGGGQPQHF; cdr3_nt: TGTGCCAGCAGGGCCCCGGGGGGGGGGCAGCCCCAGCATTTT
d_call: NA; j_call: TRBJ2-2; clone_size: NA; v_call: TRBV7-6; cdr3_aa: CASSSRDGAGELFF; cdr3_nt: TGTGCCAGCAGCTCCCGGGACGGCGCCGGGGAGCTGTTTTTT
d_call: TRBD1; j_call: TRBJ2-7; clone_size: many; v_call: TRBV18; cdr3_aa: CASSTGAANEQYF; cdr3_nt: TGTGCCAGCTCAACAGGGGCAGCCAACGAGCAGTACTTC
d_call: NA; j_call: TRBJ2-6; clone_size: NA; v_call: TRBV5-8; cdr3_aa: CASSLAATSSGANVLTF; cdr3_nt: TGTGCCAGCAGCTTGGCGGCTACTAGCTCTGGGGCCAACGTCCTGACTTTC
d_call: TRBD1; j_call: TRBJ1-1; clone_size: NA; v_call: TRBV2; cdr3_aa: CASSQTGVAAEAFF; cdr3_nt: TGTGCCAGCAGCCAGACAGGGGTAGCGGCTGAAGCTTTCTTT
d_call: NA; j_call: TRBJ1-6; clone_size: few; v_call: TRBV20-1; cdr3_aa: CSATMRESSPLHF; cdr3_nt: TGCAGTGCTACGATGAGGGAGTCCTCACCCCTCCACTTT
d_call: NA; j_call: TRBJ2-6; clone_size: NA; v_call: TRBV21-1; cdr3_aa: CASSKLAAGGGANVLTF; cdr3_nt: TGTGCCAGCAGCAAACTCGCCGCGGGCGGTGGGGCCAACGTCCTGACTTTC
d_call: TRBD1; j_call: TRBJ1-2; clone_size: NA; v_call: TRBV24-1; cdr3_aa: CATSGTVGYTF; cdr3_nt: TGTGCCACCAGCGGGACAGTCGGCTACACCTTC
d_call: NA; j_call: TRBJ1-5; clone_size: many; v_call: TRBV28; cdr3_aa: CASTTGRQPQHF; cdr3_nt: TGTGCCAGCACAACAGGGAGACAGCCCCAGCATTTT
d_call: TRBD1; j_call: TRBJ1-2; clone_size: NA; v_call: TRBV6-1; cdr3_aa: CASRTGAGSYGYTF; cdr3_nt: TGTGCCAGCAGGACAGGGGCGGGGAGCTATGGCTACACCTTC
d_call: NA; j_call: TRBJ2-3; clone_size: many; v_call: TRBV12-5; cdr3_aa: CASGLSVVSTDTQYF; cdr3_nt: TGTGCTAGTGGTTTGTCAGTCGTTAGCACAGATACGCAGTATTTT